This TCR beta chain appears in the sequencing data of a study of identical twins listed by TCRdb under 2016. The study in broad terms: To test whether fetal clonotypes persist, the study used deep sequencing on TCR alpha and beta repertoires from monozygotic twins, unrelated adults of various ages, and cord blood. Replicate twin experiments were performed at different times using different library preparation protocols to rule out contamination.

From its cysteine to its phenylalanine, the CDR3 spans 14 amino acids. Only the CDR3 portion is preserved as DNA: 42 bases, with reading frame beginning at the first base. The V and J ends are trimmed by 4 bases and 1 base, leaving 12 bases between them. CDR1 and CDR2 were assigned from the germline V gene as SGHDT and YYEEEE. Receptor libraries were prepared by 5' RACE. Data came from an Illumina HiSeq 2000. A universal primer binding site was added through template switching, and the final cDNA carried a unique molecular identifier so that TCR cDNA molecules could be counted accurately. Specific primers in the conserved constant-segment region were used to synthesize first-strand cDNA for TCR alpha and beta chains. To control for contamination, every cDNA library was double barcoded, receiving both a SMART-Mk sample barcode and Illumina barcodes. TruSeq adapter sequences and Illumina sample barcodes were added in two successive PCR steps. Sequencing of the TCR alpha and beta cDNA libraries was done on the Illumina HiSeq platform using custom primers. The source study handled its data this way. Raw reads were processed with MiGEC to extract unique molecular identifiers, and MiXCR was used to determine CDR3 positions. Recombination models were inferred per individual with the repgenHMM and IGoR tools using an EM algorithm. The tcR package in R was used for shared clonotype analysis, with sharing normalized by the product of cloneset sizes. To study raw recombination without the effects of thymic and clonal selection, out-of-frame nonproductive sequences were analyzed. TCRdb reran the public reads through fastp at Q25 and MiXCR, keeping productive beta chains. Each record represents a unique CDR3 protein, reported with the most common genes and DNA among its rows. These V and J calls are TCRdb output, not the study's own analysis. The sample table lists about 720,000 distinct CDR3 sequences, 8.6% of them with a count of one. Of the sample, approximately 0.96% falls within the top ten clones.

Every donor in the study was a healthy Caucasian. Three pairs of female monozygotic twins, all aged roughly 18 to 29 years, were included in the twin cohort. RNA for TCR libraries was isolated from peripheral blood mononuclear cells. The paper as a whole reports these results and caveats: In beta out-of-frame sequences, excess twin sharing was weaker, because having fewer shared sequences lowered the signal-to-noise ratio. Because the same donors could not be followed over many years, the conclusions relied on cross-sectional statistical analysis. Compared with coincidental sharing between unrelated individuals, out-of-frame TCR alpha sequences shared between twins showed an excess of sequences with low generation probability. Fewer insertions were carried by abundant cord blood beta clonotypes, a similar but weaker trend appeared in young adult naive repertoires, and no such trend appeared in memory repertoires. Invariant T cells such as MAIT and iNKT could partly confound zero-insertion analyses, although diverse VJ usage argued against such confounding for most clonotypes. In monozygotic twins, out-of-frame TCR alpha sharing was systematically underestimated by recombination models, although the models agreed with sharing between unrelated individuals.

Remarks on this clonotype: Its antigen is not yet known. No quality values exist for individual bases; no much larger clone is one base distant.

These data also formed part of another study, on yellow fever vaccine responses in identical twins. From the second report: According to the authors, in identical twins the way T cells responded to vaccination appeared partly convergent and partly personalized. Focusing on identical twins, the study followed the T cell clones that responded to the vaccine, and did so with precision.

The sequence derives from a woman younger than 30 in good health. The chain is encoded by TRBV5-6 joined to TRBJ2-7; the D gene assignment is ambiguous. The sequencing sample was made of PBMCs. Read as DNA, the sequence is TGTGCCAGCAGCCCTGCGACAAGGTCCTACGAGCAGTACTTC. Its translation reads: CASSPATRSYEQYF. With all but the CDR3 taken from the reference TRBV5-6 and TRBJ2-7 genes, the full variable domain is: DAGVTQSPTHLIKTRGQQVTLRCSPKSGHDTVSWYQQALGQGPQFIFQYYEEEERQRGNFPDRFSGHQFPNYSSELNVNALLLGDSALYLCASSPATRSYEQYFGPGTRLTVT.